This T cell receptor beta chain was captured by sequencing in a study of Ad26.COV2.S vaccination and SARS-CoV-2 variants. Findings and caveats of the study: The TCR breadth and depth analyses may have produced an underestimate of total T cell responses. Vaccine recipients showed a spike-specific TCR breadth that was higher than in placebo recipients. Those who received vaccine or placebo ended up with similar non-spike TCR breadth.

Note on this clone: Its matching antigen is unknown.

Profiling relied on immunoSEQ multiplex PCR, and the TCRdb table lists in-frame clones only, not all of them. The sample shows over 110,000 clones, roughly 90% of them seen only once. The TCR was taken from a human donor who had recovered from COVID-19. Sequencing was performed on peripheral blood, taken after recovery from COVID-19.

The CDR3 protein is CAWSVAITQPQHF. CDR3 coding DNA: TGTGCCTGGAGTGTGGCTATTACCCAGCCCCAGCATTTT. The chain couples TRBV30 to TRBJ1-5, with D unresolved. This CDR3 region has 13 residues. Germline V CDR1 and CDR2: GTSNPN, SVGIG (reference sequence). V was trimmed by 0 bases and J by 7 bases, leaving 10 bases between them.